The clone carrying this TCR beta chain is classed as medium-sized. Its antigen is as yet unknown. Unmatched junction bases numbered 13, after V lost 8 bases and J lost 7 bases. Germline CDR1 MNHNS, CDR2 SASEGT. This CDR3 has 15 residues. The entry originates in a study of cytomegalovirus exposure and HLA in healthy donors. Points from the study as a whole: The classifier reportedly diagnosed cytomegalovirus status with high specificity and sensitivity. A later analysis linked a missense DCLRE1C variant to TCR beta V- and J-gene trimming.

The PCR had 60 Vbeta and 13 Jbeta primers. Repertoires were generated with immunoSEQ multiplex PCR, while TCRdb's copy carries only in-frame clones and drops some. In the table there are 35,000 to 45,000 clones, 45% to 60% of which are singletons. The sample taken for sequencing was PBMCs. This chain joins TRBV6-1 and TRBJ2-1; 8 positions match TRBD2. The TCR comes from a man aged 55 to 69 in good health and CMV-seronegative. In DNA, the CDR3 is TGTGCCAGCCTCTTCCGTTCGGCGGGAGGAAATGAGCAGTTCTTC. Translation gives CASLFRSAGGNEQFF.